The 14 T cell receptor beta chains below all came from one sample that was sequenced in a study of identical twins (dated by TCRdb to the mid-2010s). The library was obtained by 5' RACE. Sequenced using an Illumina HiSeq 2000. TCRdb cleaned the public reads at Q25 with fastp, built clones with MiXCR and kept in-frame beta chains. Rows merge per CDR3 protein into single entries with the most common DNA and genes. The sample table records about 530,000 distinct CDR3 sequences; about 20% of these occur just once. Roughly 0.5% of the sample belongs to the ten largest clones. In addition, the sample was reused for a study of yellow fever vaccine responses in identical twins.

Sequences were obtained from CD4+ T cells sorted from blood. These receptors all come from a woman aged 18 to 35 in good health.

This clonotype was counted a few times. The chain employs TRBV15 and TRBJ2-7; TRBD2 might be the D (7 bases). V dropped 1 base and J dropped 1 base, with 26 bases sitting between them. The length of the CDR3 is 20 residues. CDR1 and CDR2 from the germline V gene are LNHNV and YYDKDF (reference sequence). CDR3 protein: CATSRVYLLDSSAGSYEQYF. In DNA form, the CDR3 reads TGTGCCACCAGCAGAGTTTACCTCCTGGACAGCTCAGCGGGGTCCTACGAGCAGTACTTC.

This clonotype has a handful of counts. The chain uses TRBV5-1 and TRBJ2-1; D not resolved. CDR1 is SGHRS, CDR2 YFSETQ, per germline. The CDR3 is 15 amino acids. V lost 0 bases and J lost 9, with 16 bases in between. CDR3 sequence reads: CASSLDLPSRPEQFF. The CDR3 DNA sequence: TGCGCCAGCAGCTTGGATTTACCGTCCCGCCCTGAGCAGTTCTTC.

The chain combines TRBV19 with TRBJ2-2; TRBD2 matches at 14 bases. The CDR3 totals 16 residues. Germline V gene data show CDR1 as LNHDA and CDR2 as SQIVND (reference sequence). With V trimmed by 6 bases and J by 3 bases, 3 bases remained unmatched. In DNA, the CDR3 is TGTGCCAGTAGGAAGGGACTAGCGGGAGACACCGGGGAGCTGTTTTTT. It yields the protein CASRKGLAGDTGELFF. The whole variable domain, remainder taken from reference TRBV19 and TRBJ2-2, is DGGITQSPKYLFRKEGQNVTLSCEQNLNHDAMYWYRQDPGQGLRLIYYSQIVNDFQKGDIAEGYSVSREKKESFPLTVTSAQKNPTAFYLCASRKGLAGDTGELFFGEGSRLTVL.

In its sample, this clonotype was seen a few times. At one end the junction does not follow the germline gene, possibly because of a read error. This sequence joins TRBV2 and TRBJ2-5; D is unresolved. The CDR3 runs 11 residues. Per germline, CDR1 SNHLY and CDR2 FYNNEI. This chain's CDR3 is CASSGQGTQYF. The CDR3 coding sequence is TGTGCCAGCAGTGGTCAAGGGACCCAGTACTTC.

This sequence joins TRBV2 and TRBJ2-1; 8 bases align to TRBD2. Germline lookup yields CDR1 SNHLY and CDR2 FYNNEI. The CDR3 runs 13 residues. V lost 4 bases, J lost 8 bases, and 4 bases stayed unmatched. The DNA for the CDR3 is TGTGCCAGCAGTGTCGGGGGGGCGGATGAGCAGTTCTTC. Residues: CASSVGGADEQFF. The full variable domain, with the rest looked up from reference TRBV2 and TRBJ2-1, is EPEVTQTPSHQVTQMGQEVILRCVPISNHLYFYWYRQILGQKVEFLVSFYNNEISEKSEIFDDQFSVERPDGSNFTLKIRSTKLEDSAMYFCASSVGGADEQFFGPGTRLTVL.

The V and J genes are TRBV20-1 and TRBJ2-5, with D perhaps given as TRBD1 or TRBD2 (6 bases each). The germline gives CDR1 DFQATT, CDR2 SNEGSKA (reference sequence). V was cut by 6 bases and J by 3 bases, with 17 bases left in between. This CDR3 comprises 14 residues. The CDR3 here is CSANPGGHEETQYF. The CDR3 DNA sequence: TGCAGTGCAAACCCCGGGGGACACGAAGAGACCCAGTACTTC.

This clonotype was observed a handful of times. The genes are TRBV12-3 or TRBV12-4 and TRBJ2-1; possibly TRBD1 for D (6 bases). This CDR3 is 13 amino acids long. V lost 4 bases and J 9 bases, leaving 13 bases between the germline ends. The CDR3 sequence: CASSSQTGTEQFF. CDR3 DNA: TGTGCCAGCAGTTCGCAGACAGGCACTGAGCAGTTCTTC.

This clonotype was detected only a few times. The gene calls are TRBV10-3 and TRBJ2-7, with D uncertain. Germline V gives CDR1 ENHRY, CDR2 SYGVKD. V lost 3 bases to trimming and J lost 0 bases, with 6 bases between them. This CDR3 comprises 13 residues. The CDR3 is CAISDTISYEQYV. Written as DNA, the CDR3 is TGTGCCATCAGTGACACAATCTCCTACGAGCAGTACGTC.

The CDR3 nucleotides are TGCAGTGCTAGGGGGTCACTAGGACTAGAGCAGTTCTTC. As protein: CSARGSLGLEQFF. The chain is built from TRBV20-1 and TRBJ2-1, with D perhaps TRBD2 (6 bases). The V end lost 3 bases, the J end lost 10 bases, and 16 bases lay between the germline ends. The germline V gene encodes CDR1 DFQATT and CDR2 SNEGSKA (reference sequence). The CDR3 has 13 residues.

This clonotype was seen a few times. The chain has TRBV5-4 and TRBJ1-1; TRBD1 might be the D (6 bases). This CDR3 spans 13 amino acids. V was clipped by 2 bases and J by 5 bases, with 10 bases between them. Germline V lookup: CDR1 SGHNT, CDR2 YYREEE (reference sequence). The CDR3 coding sequence is TGTGCCAGCAGCTTAAACCAGGGGACTGAAGCTTTCTTT. It translates to CASSLNQGTEAFF. Full variable domain (missing parts from reference TRBV5-4 and TRBJ1-1): ETGVTQSPTHLIKTRGQQVTLRCSSQSGHNTVSWYQQALGQGPQFIFQYYREEENGRGNFPPRFSGLQFPNYSSELNVNALELDDSALYLCASSLNQGTEAFFGQGTRLTVV.

This clonotype has a handful of counts. The V call is TRBV6-1, the J call TRBJ2-6; a weak D match, TRBD1 (5 bases). V was cut by 1 base and J by 1 base, with 5 bases left in between. Germline V gives CDR1 MNHNS, CDR2 SASEGT. The CDR3 is 15 residues long. The CDR3 loop reads CASSEGTSGANVLTF. The CDR3 DNA sequence: TGTGCCAGCAGTGAAGGGACATCTGGGGCCAACGTCCTGACTTTC.

V usage is TRBV28 and J usage is TRBJ1-4; D ambiguous. Trimming pared 7 bases from V and 7 bases from J, leaving 25 bases between. CDR3 size: 17 residues. Germline values: CDR1 MDHEN, CDR2 SYDVKM. CDR3 sequence reads: CASTPRLQPLNGEKLFF. In nucleotides, the CDR3 is TGTGCCAGCACCCCAAGGTTACAGCCCCTTAATGGTGAAAAACTGTTTTTT.

This clonotype was found once. V usage is TRBV5-1 and J usage is TRBJ2-5; 9 bases map to TRBD2. The trim removed 3 bases at V and 4 bases at J, leaving 13 bases unmatched. Germline lookup yields CDR1 SGHRS and CDR2 YFSETQ. The CDR3 is 17 amino acids. CDR3 bases: TGCGCCAGCAGCTCTGAGGCGAGGCGGGGGGGCCGAGAGACCCAGTACTTC. Translating gives CASSSEARRGGRETQYF.

This clonotype was seen more than once but under ten times. CDR3 amino acids: CASSPPLGRSNQPQHF. CDR3 nucleotides: TGTGCCAGCTCACCACCGTTAGGTCGGAGCAATCAGCCCCAGCATTTT. The chain has TRBV18 and TRBJ1-5; unclear D gene. V was pared by 0 bases and J by 1 base, with 10 bases between. Germline assignment: CDR1 KGHSH and CDR2 LQKENI. This CDR3 is built from 16 residues.